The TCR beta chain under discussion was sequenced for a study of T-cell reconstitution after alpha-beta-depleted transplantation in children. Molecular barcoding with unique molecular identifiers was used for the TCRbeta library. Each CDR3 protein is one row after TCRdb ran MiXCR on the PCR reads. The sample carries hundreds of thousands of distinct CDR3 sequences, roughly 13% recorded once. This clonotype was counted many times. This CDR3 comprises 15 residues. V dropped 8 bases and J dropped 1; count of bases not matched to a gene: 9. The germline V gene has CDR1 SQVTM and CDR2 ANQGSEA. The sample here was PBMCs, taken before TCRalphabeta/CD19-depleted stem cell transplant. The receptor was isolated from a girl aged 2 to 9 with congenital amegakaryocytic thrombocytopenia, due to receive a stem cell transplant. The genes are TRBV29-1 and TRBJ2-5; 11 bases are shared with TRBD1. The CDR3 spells CSKRDRGLFQETQYF. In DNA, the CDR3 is TGCAGCAAACGGGACAGGGGGTTATTCCAAGAGACCCAGTACTTC.